The 32 T cell receptor beta chains given below trace back to one sample, sequenced in a study of cytomegalovirus exposure and HLA in healthy donors. The PCR used 60 Vbeta and 13 Jbeta primers. Only in-frame clones appear in the TCRdb table, and some are missing; sequencing was by immunoSEQ multiplex PCR. The sample shows about 150,000 clones, roughly 80% of them seen only once. Sequencing used PBMCs. The receptors come from a man between 18 and 35 years old in good health and CMV-seropositive.

The J gene is TRBJ2-5, the V gene TRBV28; 8 nucleotides agree with TRBD1. Germline trimming cut 2 bases from V and 1 base from J; bases unmatched to any gene: 9. Germline assignment: CDR1 MDHEN and CDR2 SYDVKM. This CDR3 spans 17 amino acids. In DNA form, the CDR3 reads TGTGCCAGCAGTTTACCTAACAGGGGGGCCATCCAAGAGACCCAGTACTTC. It codes for CASSLPNRGAIQETQYF.

The chain joins TRBV7-3 to TRBJ1-2; the D gene is possibly TRBD1 (5 bases). Germline CDR1 reads SGHTA; CDR2 reads FQGTGA. V was trimmed by 0 bases and J by 7 bases, leaving 21 bases between them. The CDR3 has 17 residues. For the CDR3, the DNA is TGTGCCAGCAGCTTAACGGGTGGGGGGAATCTACGGGGTGGCTACACCTTC. Translated, it gives CASSLTGGGNLRGGYTF. Full variable domain (rest looked up from reference TRBV7-3 and TRBJ1-2): GAGVSQTPSNKVTEKGKYVELRCDPISGHTALYWYRQSLGQGPEFLIYFQGTGAADDSGLPNDRFFAVRPEGSVSTLKIQRTERGDSAVYLCASSLTGGGNLRGGYTFGSGTRLTVV.

The sample holds a few counts of this clone. A junction boundary mismatches the germline segment, possibly from a read error. The rearrangement links TRBV7-9 to TRBJ2-5, with 7 bases that match TRBD1. This CDR3 is built from 12 residues. Germline loops: CDR1 SEHNR, CDR2 FQNEAQ (reference sequence). CDR3 in DNA: TGTTCCAGCAGGGACAGCCAAGAGACCCAGTACTTC. It specifies CSSRDSQETQYF. Variable domain in full (rest from reference TRBV7-9 and TRBJ2-5): DTGVSQNPRHKITKRGQNVTFRCDPISEHNRLYWYRQTLGQGPEFLTYFQNEAQLEKSRLLSDRFSAERPKGSFSTLEIQRTEQGDSAMYLCSSRDSQETQYFGPGTRLLVL.

The J gene is TRBJ1-2, the V gene TRBV30; 11 nucleotides line up with TRBD1. The length of the CDR3 is 15 residues. The germline gives CDR1 GTSNPN, CDR2 SVGIG (reference sequence). Trimming cost V 5 bases and J 7 bases; bases outside gene matches: 12. CDR3 region: CAWGLLGQGATGYTF. CDR3 bases: TGTGCCTGGGGGCTGTTAGGACAGGGGGCGACTGGCTACACCTTC.

The J gene is TRBJ2-5, the V gene TRBV29-1; 10 nucleotides line up with TRBD2. The CDR3 length is 15 residues. Trimming at V came to 7 bases and at J to 4 bases, leaving 12 bases not matched to a gene. Looked up from germline, CDR1 is SQVTM and CDR2 is ANQGSEA. CDR3 sequence: CSGWLAGVGTETQYF. The CDR3 nucleotides are TGCAGCGGCTGGCTAGCGGGAGTGGGAACAGAGACCCAGTACTTC.

The chain uses TRBV28 and TRBJ2-3; 8 bases are shared with TRBD2. The germline V gene encodes CDR1 MDHEN and CDR2 SYDVKM. This CDR3 has 14 amino acids. Unmatched junction bases numbered 4, after V lost 6 bases and J lost 2 bases. The CDR3 loop is CASRTSGHTDTQYF. For the CDR3, the DNA is TGTGCCAGCAGAACTAGCGGCCACACAGATACGCAGTATTTT.

DNA of the CDR3: TGTGCCTCGGACAGGGGTTATCAGCCCCAGCATTTT. Encoded protein: CASDRGYQPQHF. V and J are TRBV6-1 and TRBJ1-5; 9 nucleotides match TRBD1. This CDR3 spans 12 amino acids. Per germline, CDR1 MNHNS and CDR2 SASEGT. The J segment lost 5 bases and the V segment lost 11 bases, leaving 4 bases of the junction unmatched.

V usage is TRBV29-1 and J usage is TRBJ2-3; 7 nucleotides line up with TRBD2. Germline V lookup: CDR1 SQVTM, CDR2 ANQGSEA. Unmatched junction bases numbered 7, after V lost 5 bases and J lost 2 bases. CDR3 length equals 14 residues. As DNA, the CDR3 is TGCAGCGTTCGACTAGCAGGATCCACAGATACGCAGTATTTT. Its translation is CSVRLAGSTDTQYF.

This rearrangement joins TRBV28 to TRBJ2-7; perhaps TRBD2 as D (5 bases). Looked up from germline, CDR1 is MDHEN and CDR2 is SYDVKM. This CDR3 spans 15 amino acids. Trimming removed 6 bases from V and 0 bases from J, with 15 bases in between. In DNA, the CDR3 is TGTGCCAGCAGGACCCGCCTAGGGAGCTCCTACGAGCAGTACTTC. Protein: CASRTRLGSSYEQYF.

The genes are TRBV5-4 and TRBJ2-7; tentatively, D is TRBD1 (6 bases). CDR3 size: 13 residues. CDR1 is SGHNT and CDR2 is YYREEE in the germline V gene (reference sequence). V dropped 2 bases and J dropped 6 bases, with 12 bases sitting between them. The CDR3 DNA reads as TGTGCCAGCAGCTTAGGGGGAGATCCCGAGCAGTACTTC. This translates into CASSLGGDPEQYF.

As regards this clone: At one end, the junction sequence differs from germline, possibly due to a read error. CDR3 in amino acids: CSSSNPSGSNIQYF. CDR3 nucleotide sequence: TGTTCCAGCAGCAATCCTAGCGGATCAAACATTCAGTACTTC. The chain couples TRBV7-9 to TRBJ2-4; TRBD2 agrees at 7 bases. The CDR3 spans 14 residues. Germline V gene data show CDR1 as SEHNR and CDR2 as FQNEAQ (reference sequence).

V and J are TRBV4-1 and TRBJ2-5; D is possibly TRBD2 (5 bases). Matching the DNA end better, TRBJ2-7 makes the J call doubtful. The CDR3 is 14 amino acids. Germline lookup yields CDR1 MGHRA and CDR2 YSYEKL. CDR3 residues: CASSQEDGLYEQYF. CDR3 bases: TGCGCCAGCAGCCAAGAAGACGGACTCTACGAGCAGTACTTC.

The chain links TRBV6-1 to TRBJ2-2; 8 bases are shared with TRBD2. From germline, CDR1 is MNHNS and CDR2 SASEGT. The CDR3 consists of 14 residues. V shed 5 bases and J 1 base; nucleotides not matched to a gene: 0. The DNA of the CDR3 is TGTGCCAGCAGTAGCGGGGGGAACACCGGGGAGCTGTTTTTT. It specifies CASSSGGNTGELFF.

The rearrangement joins TRBV6-6 to TRBJ2-5; TRBD1 agrees at 12 bases. In germline, CDR1 is MNHNY, CDR2 SVGAGI (reference sequence). This CDR3 is built from 16 residues. V shed 6 bases and J 5 bases; nucleotides not matched to a gene: 10. The CDR3 DNA is TGTGCCAGCAGCCGGGGGGGGACAGGGGGCGCCGAGACCCAGTACTTC. Translated: CASSRGGTGGAETQYF.

The chain links TRBV28 to TRBJ2-7; tentatively, D is TRBD1 (6 bases). Germline CDR1 is MDHEN and CDR2 is SYDVKM. CDR3 size: 15 residues. Trimming shortened V by 5 bases and J by 2 bases, and 16 bases separated the two germline ends. The CDR3 region is CASSEIDRPPYEQYF. In DNA, the CDR3 is TGTGCCAGCAGTGAAATCGACAGGCCCCCCTACGAGCAGTACTTC.

This clone came up a few times. CDR3 sequence reads: CASSLGRGSLEKLFF. As DNA, the CDR3 is TGTGCCAGCAGCTTAGGGAGAGGATCCTTGGAAAAACTGTTTTTT. J is TRBJ1-4 and V is TRBV7-6; D gene uncertain. This CDR3 has 15 residues. Per germline, CDR1 SGHVS and CDR2 FNYEAQ. V was cut by 1 base and J by 8 bases, with 14 bases left in between.

V gene TRBV28 combines with J gene TRBJ1-2, with a possible D match to TRBD1 (6 bases). Trimming left V 6 bases short and J 4 bases short, with 18 bases between. Per the germline V gene, CDR1 is MDHEN and CDR2 is SYDVKM. CDR3 length equals 15 residues. The CDR3 DNA sequence: TGTGCCAGCAGCACACCCCGTAGAGGGGGCTATGGCTACACCTTC. Encoded protein: CASSTPRRGGYGYTF.

The genes are TRBV28 and TRBJ1-5; 10 bases map to TRBD1. Looked up from germline, CDR1 is MDHEN and CDR2 is SYDVKM. The CDR3 covers 15 residues. V was pared by 5 bases and J by 5 bases, with 6 bases of the junction left unmatched. The CDR3 reads CASSPTGGFDQPQHF. Here the CDR3 DNA reads TGTGCCAGCAGTCCGACAGGGGGCTTCGATCAGCCCCAGCATTTT. Full variable domain (outside the CDR3, taken from reference TRBV28 and TRBJ1-5): DVKVTQSSRYLVKRTGEKVFLECVQDMDHENMFWYRQDPGLGLRLIYFSYDVKMKEKGDIPEGYSVSREKKERFSLILESASTNQTSMYLCASSPTGGFDQPQHFGDGTRLSIL.

This chain connects TRBV20-1 to TRBJ1-1; D gene ambiguous. CDR1 is DFQATT, CDR2 SNEGSKA, per germline (reference sequence). The V end lost 1 base, the J end lost 7 bases, and 7 bases lay between the germline ends. The CDR3 contains 11 residues. The CDR3 protein is CSARGRVEAFF. Here the CDR3 DNA reads TGCAGTGCTAGAGGTCGGGTTGAAGCTTTCTTT.

V is TRBV7-2 and J is TRBJ1-5; D is uncertain. Germline V lookup: CDR1 SGHTA, CDR2 FQGNSA. This CDR3 region has 15 residues. The germline V and J ends were trimmed by 6 bases and 4 bases, with 16 bases remaining between them. In nucleotides, the CDR3 is TGTGCCAGCAGTTCTCCCGGGGTGTCAAATCAGCCCCAGCATTTT. Translation: CASSSPGVSNQPQHF.

This clone was counted only a few times. The genes are TRBV6-1 and TRBJ2-2; D may be TRBD2 (6 bases). Germline CDR1 and CDR2: MNHNS and SASEGT. CDR3 length: 13 amino acids. Trimming pared 10 bases from V and 1 base from J, leaving 10 bases between. The CDR3, as DNA: TGTGCCACACGGGGGTTGAACACCGGGGAGCTGTTTTTT. Translating gives CATRGLNTGELFF.

This clone was seen a few times. The chain employs TRBV6-1 and TRBJ1-2; the match to TRBD1 covers 10 bases. Trimming took 9 bases from V and 3 from J; bases not matched to a gene: 4. Per germline, CDR1 MNHNS and CDR2 SASEGT. This CDR3 comprises 13 residues. The DNA of the CDR3 is TGTGCCAGAGGGACAGGGGCCGACTATGGCTACACCTTC. Its protein is CARGTGADYGYTF.

The genes are TRBV5-1 and TRBJ2-1; perhaps TRBD1 as D (6 bases). Germline V lookup: CDR1 SGHRS, CDR2 YFSETQ. With 2 bases removed from V and 0 bases from J, the gap between germline ends came to 24 bases. This CDR3 has 20 residues. CDR3 residues: CASSLEPGHWGKSSYNEQFF. CDR3 in DNA: TGCGCCAGCAGCTTAGAACCGGGACATTGGGGAAAGAGCTCCTACAATGAGCAGTTCTTC.

The genes are TRBV5-1 and TRBJ2-5; D ambiguous. The CDR3 consists of 14 residues. CDR1 and CDR2 (germline): SGHRS, YFSETQ. V lost 4 bases and J 2 bases, leaving 12 bases between the germline ends. The CDR3 nucleotides are TGCGCCAGCAGCCAAATGGAGTTACAAGAGACCCAGTACTTC. Residues: CASSQMELQETQYF.

The V gene is TRBV7-2, the J gene TRBJ2-5; D might be TRBD1 (5 bases). The CDR3 contains 10 residues. CDR1 SGHTA and CDR2 FQGNSA come from the germline V gene. V was pared by 5 bases and J by 13 bases, with 11 bases between. DNA for the CDR3: TGTGCCAGCAGCCTAGGGGCCGCGTACTTC. Its protein product is CASSLGAAYF. Using reference TRBV7-2 and TRBJ2-5 for the parts outside the CDR3, the full variable domain is GAGVSQSPSNKVTEKGKDVELRCDPISGHTALYWYRQSLGQGLEFLIYFQGNSAPDKSGLPSDRFSAERTGGSVSTLTIQRTQQEDSAVYLCASSLGAAYFGPGTRLLVL.

This clone was observed a few times. At the DNA level, this CDR3 is encoded by other sequences in the same sample as well. The chain employs TRBV28 and TRBJ1-5, with a possible D match to TRBD1 (6 bases). Germline loops: CDR1 MDHEN, CDR2 SYDVKM. The CDR3 totals 15 residues. V was clipped by 6 bases and J by 2 bases, with 14 bases between them. CDR3 region: CASRVGGGGNQPQHF. Written as DNA, the CDR3 is TGTGCCAGCAGGGTAGGGGGTGGGGGCAATCAGCCCCAGCATTTT.

The gene calls are TRBV6-1 and TRBJ1-5, with a possible D match to TRBD1 (6 bases). This CDR3 has 13 residues. Trimming removed 6 bases from V and 6 bases from J, with 12 bases in between. Per germline, CDR1 MNHNS and CDR2 SASEGT. CDR3 coding DNA: TGTGCCAGCAGCAGGGGAGAGGGTCAGCCCCAGCATTTT. Translation: CASSRGEGQPQHF.

This sequence joins TRBV27 and TRBJ1-5; D is ambiguous. CDR1 and CDR2 from the germline V gene are MNHEY and SMNVEV (reference sequence). The germline V and J ends were trimmed by 8 bases and 2 bases, with 7 bases remaining between them. The CDR3 covers 12 residues. The CDR3 loop is CASGGGNQPQHF. Here the CDR3 DNA reads TGTGCCAGCGGAGGAGGCAATCAGCCCCAGCATTTT.

The J gene is TRBJ2-5, the V gene TRBV5-1; D is ambiguous. Per germline, CDR1 SGHRS and CDR2 YFSETQ. Trimming pared 0 bases from V and 5 bases from J, leaving 8 bases between. This CDR3 has 13 amino acids. DNA of the CDR3: TGCGCCAGCAGCTTGGCAAACATGGAGACCCAGTACTTC. Translating it yields CASSLANMETQYF.

The chain links TRBV9 to TRBJ2-5, with a possible D match to TRBD2 (6 bases). Germline CDR1 SGDLS, CDR2 YYNGEE. The CDR3 loop spans 12 amino acids. The V end lost 4 bases, the J end lost 4 bases, and 8 bases lay between the germline ends. CDR3 in amino acids: CASSPGLETQYF. The CDR3 region has the DNA TGTGCCAGCAGCCCGGGACTAGAGACCCAGTACTTC.

V usage is TRBV5-1 and J usage is TRBJ1-1; D call uncertain. V was pared by 1 base and J by 0 bases, with 4 bases between. CDR3 length equals 13 residues. CDR1 and CDR2 (germline): SGHRS, YFSETQ. CDR3 DNA sequence: TGCGCCAGCAGCTTGTCTTTGAACACTGAAGCTTTCTTT. This sequence encodes CASSLSLNTEAFF. The full variable domain, completed using reference TRBV5-1 and TRBJ1-1, is KAGVTQTPRYLIKTRGQQVTLSCSPISGHRSVSWYQQTPGQGLQFLFEYFSETQRNKGNFPGRFSGRQFSNSRSEMNVSTLELGDSALYLCASSLSLNTEAFFGQGTRLTVV.

The rearrangement joins TRBV9 to TRBJ2-5, with no clear D. V lost 3 bases, J lost 1 base, and 13 bases lay in between. Germline loops: CDR1 SGDLS, CDR2 YYNGEE. The CDR3 covers 15 residues. Here the CDR3 DNA reads TGTGCCAGCAGCGACCGCGGCCAACTCCAAGAGACCCAGTACTTC. Amino acid sequence: CASSDRGQLQETQYF.